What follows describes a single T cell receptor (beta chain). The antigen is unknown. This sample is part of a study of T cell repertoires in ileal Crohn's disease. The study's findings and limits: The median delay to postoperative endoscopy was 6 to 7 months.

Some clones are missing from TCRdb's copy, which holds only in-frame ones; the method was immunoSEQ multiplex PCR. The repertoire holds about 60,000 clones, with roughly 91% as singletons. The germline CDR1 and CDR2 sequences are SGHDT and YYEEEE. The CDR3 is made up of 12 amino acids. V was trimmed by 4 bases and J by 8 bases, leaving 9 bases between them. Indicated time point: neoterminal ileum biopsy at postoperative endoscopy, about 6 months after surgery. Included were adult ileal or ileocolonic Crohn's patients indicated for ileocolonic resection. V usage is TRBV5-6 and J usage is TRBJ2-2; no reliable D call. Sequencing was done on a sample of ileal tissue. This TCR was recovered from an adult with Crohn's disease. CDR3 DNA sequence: TGTGCCAGCAGCCCACTTTTAGGGGAGCTGTTTTTT. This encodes CASSPLLGELFF.